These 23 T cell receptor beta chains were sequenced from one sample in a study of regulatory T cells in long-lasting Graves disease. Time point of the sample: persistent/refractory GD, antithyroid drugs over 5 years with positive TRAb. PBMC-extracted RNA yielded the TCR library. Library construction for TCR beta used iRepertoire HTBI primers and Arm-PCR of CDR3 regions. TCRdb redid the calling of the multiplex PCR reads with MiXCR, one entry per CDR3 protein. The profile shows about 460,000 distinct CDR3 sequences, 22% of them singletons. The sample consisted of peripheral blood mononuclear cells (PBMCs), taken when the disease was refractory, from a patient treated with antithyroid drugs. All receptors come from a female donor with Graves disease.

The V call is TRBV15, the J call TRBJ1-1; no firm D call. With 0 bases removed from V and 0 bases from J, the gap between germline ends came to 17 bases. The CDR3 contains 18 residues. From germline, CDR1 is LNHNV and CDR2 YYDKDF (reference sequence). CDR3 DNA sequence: TGTGCCACCAGCAGAGATTCCCCTTTCGAAAAAATGAACACTGAAGCTTTCTTT. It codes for CATSRDSPFEKMNTEAFF.

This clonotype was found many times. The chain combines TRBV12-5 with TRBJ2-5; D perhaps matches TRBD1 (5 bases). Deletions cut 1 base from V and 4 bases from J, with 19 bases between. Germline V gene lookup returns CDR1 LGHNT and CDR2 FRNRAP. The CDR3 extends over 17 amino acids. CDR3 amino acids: CASGLATNTYGAETQYF. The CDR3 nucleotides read TGTGCTAGTGGTTTGGCTACCAACACTTATGGGGCAGAGACCCAGTACTTC.

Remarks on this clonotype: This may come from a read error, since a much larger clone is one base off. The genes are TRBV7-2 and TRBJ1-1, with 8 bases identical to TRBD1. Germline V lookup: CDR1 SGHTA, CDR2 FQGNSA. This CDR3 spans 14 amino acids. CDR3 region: CASSTDRGGTEALF. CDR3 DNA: TGTGCCAGCAGCACCGACAGGGGCGGGACTGAAGCTCTCTTT.

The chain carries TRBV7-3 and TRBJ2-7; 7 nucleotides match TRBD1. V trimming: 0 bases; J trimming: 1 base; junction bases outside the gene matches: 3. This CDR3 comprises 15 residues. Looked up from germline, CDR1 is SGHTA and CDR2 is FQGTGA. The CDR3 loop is CASSLTTGSSYEQYF. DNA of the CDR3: TGTGCCAGCAGCTTAACGACAGGGAGTTCCTACGAGCAGTACTTC.

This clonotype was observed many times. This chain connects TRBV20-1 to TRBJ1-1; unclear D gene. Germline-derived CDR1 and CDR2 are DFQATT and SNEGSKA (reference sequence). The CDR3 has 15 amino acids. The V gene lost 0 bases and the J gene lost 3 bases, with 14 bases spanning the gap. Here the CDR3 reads CSARDPGAGYTEAFF. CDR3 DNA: TGCAGTGCTAGAGATCCGGGTGCGGGGTACACTGAAGCTTTCTTT.

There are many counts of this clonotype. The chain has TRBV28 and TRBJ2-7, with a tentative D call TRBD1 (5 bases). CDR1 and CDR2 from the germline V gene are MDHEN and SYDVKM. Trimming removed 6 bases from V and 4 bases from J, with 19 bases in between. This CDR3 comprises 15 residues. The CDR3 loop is CASSLKGFYWYEQYF. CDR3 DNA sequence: TGTGCCAGCAGCCTGAAGGGGTTTTATTGGTACGAGCAGTACTTC.

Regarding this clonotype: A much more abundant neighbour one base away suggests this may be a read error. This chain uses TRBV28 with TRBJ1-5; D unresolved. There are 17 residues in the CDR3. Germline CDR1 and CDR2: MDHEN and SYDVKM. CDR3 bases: TGTGCCTGCAGTCAACAAGGCGGAGACGCCGGCAATCAGCCCCAGCATTTT. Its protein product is CACSQQGGDAGNQPQHF.

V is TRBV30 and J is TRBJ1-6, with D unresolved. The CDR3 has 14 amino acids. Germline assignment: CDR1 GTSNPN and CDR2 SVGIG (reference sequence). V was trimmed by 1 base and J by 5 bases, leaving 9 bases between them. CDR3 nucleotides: TGTGCCTGGAGTGGCGGCCAGGATAATTCACCCCTCCACTTT. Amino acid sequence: CAWSGGQDNSPLHF.

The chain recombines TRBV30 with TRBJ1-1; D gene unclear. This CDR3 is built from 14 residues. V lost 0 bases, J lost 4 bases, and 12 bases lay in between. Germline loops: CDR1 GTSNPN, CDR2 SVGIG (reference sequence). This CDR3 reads CAWSVGSIPTEAFF. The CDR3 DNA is TGTGCCTGGAGTGTGGGCAGCATCCCCACTGAAGCTTTCTTT.

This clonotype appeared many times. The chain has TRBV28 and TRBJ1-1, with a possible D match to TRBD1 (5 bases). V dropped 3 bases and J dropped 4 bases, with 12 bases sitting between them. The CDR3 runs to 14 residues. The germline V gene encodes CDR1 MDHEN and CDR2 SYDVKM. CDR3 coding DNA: TGTGCCAGCAGTTTTTCGGGGGGGGGCACTGAAGCTTTCTTT. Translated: CASSFSGGGTEAFF.

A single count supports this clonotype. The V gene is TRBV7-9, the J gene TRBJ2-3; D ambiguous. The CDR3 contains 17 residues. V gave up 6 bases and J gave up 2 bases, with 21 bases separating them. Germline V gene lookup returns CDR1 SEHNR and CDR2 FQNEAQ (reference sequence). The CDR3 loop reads CASSLLLAAVLTDTQYF. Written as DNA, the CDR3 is TGTGCCAGCAGTCTACTTTTGGCGGCCGTACTCACAGATACGCAGTATTTT.

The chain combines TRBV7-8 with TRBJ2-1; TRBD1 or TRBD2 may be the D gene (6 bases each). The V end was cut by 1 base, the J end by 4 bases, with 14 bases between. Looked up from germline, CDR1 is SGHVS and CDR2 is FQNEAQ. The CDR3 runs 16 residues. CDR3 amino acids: CASSLVSGALYNEQFF. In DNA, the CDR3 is TGTGCCAGCAGCTTAGTGTCGGGGGCCTTGTACAATGAGCAGTTCTTC.

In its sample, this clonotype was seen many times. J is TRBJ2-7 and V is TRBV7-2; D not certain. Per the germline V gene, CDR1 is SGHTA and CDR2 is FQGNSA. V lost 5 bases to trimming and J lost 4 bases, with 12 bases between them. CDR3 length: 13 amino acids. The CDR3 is CASSVPPFYEQYF. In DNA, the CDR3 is TGTGCCAGCAGCGTTCCCCCCTTTTACGAGCAGTACTTC.

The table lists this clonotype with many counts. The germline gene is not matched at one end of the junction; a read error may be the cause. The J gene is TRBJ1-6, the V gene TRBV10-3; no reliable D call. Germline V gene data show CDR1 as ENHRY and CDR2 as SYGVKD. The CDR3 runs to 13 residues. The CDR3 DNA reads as TGTGCCATCAGTGGACGGGATAACTCACCCCTCCACTTT. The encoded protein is CAISGRDNSPLHF.

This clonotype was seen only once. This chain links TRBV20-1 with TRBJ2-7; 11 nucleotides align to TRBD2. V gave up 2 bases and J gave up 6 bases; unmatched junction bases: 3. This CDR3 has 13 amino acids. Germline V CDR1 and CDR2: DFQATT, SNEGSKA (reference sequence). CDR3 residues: CSARTSGSSEQYF. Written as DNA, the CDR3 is TGCAGTGCTAGAACTAGCGGGAGCTCCGAGCAGTACTTC.

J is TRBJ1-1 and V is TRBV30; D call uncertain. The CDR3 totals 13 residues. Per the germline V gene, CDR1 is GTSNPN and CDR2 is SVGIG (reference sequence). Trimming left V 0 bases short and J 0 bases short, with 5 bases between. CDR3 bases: TGTGCCTGGAGTGTAGGTATGAACACTGAAGCTTTCTTT. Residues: CAWSVGMNTEAFF.

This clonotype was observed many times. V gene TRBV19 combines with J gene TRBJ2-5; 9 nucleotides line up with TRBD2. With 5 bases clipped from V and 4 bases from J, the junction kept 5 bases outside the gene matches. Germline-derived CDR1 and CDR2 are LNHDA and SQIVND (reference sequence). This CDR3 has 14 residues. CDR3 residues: CASSYLAGRETQYF. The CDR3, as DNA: TGTGCCAGTAGTTACCTAGCGGGGCGAGAGACCCAGTACTTC.

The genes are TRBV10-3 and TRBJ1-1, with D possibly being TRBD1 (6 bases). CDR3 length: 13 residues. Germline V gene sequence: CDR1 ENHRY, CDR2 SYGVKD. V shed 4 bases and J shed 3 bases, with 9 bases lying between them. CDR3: CAISGGGDTEAFF. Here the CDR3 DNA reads TGTGCCATCAGTGGAGGGGGGGACACTGAAGCTTTCTTT.

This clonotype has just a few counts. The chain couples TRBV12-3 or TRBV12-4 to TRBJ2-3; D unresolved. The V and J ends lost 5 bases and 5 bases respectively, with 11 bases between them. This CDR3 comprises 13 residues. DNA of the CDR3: TGTGCCAGCAGTGGACCGAGGTTAGATACGCAGTATTTT. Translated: CASSGPRLDTQYF.

The CDR3 sequence is CASSSTGLPGSSTDTQYF. The CDR3 nucleotides read TGTGCCAGCAGCTCGACTGGGTTACCGGGATCAAGCACAGATACGCAGTATTTT. This chain connects TRBV5-6 to TRBJ2-3; TRBD2 is a possible D gene (5 bases). Per germline, CDR1 SGHDT and CDR2 YYEEEE. Trimming left V 3 bases short and J 0 bases short, with 20 bases between. The CDR3 is 18 residues long.

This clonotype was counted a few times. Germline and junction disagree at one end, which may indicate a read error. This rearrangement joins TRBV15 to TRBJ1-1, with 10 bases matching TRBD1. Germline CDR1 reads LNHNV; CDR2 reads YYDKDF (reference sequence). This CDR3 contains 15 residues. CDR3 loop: CATSRDHWTGGKRSF. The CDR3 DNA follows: TGTGCCACCAGCAGAGATCATTGGACAGGGGGGAAACGATCCTTT.

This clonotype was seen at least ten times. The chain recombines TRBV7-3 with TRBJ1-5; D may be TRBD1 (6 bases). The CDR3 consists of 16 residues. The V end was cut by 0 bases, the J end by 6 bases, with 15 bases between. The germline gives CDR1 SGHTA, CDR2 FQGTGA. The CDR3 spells CASSLTHRVARQPQHF. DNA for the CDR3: TGTGCCAGCAGCTTAACCCACAGGGTAGCGCGTCAGCCCCAGCATTTT.

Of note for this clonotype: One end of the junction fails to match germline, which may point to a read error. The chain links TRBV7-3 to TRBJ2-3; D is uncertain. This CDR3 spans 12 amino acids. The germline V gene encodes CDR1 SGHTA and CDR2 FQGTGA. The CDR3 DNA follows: TGTGCCAACAGCTTAGACACAGATACGCAGTATTTT. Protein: CANSLDTDTQYF.